This T cell receptor beta chain was captured in a study of CD8+CD57+ T cells in acquired aplastic anemia. Whoever was chosen for sequencing had shown CD8+CD57+ cell expansion by flow cytometry. Genomic DNA, the template, was used for profiling of the TCR beta VDJ and CDR3. TCRdb used MiXCR to reprocess the reads, holding one entry per CDR3 protein. The sample lists 150,000 to 200,000 distinct CDR3 sequences; 40% to 50% were seen once. Study-wide points: Some 27 CD8+ CDR3 sequences were shared between patients and controls. Patients and controls had CD8+ Simpson's diversity values that were not significantly distinct.

At least ten counts were recorded for this clonotype. No antigen is known for it. With 2 bases clipped from V and 2 bases from J, the junction kept 2 bases outside the gene matches. Germline CDR1 is SGHTA and CDR2 is FQGNSA. There are 16 residues in the CDR3. The V call is TRBV7-2, the J call TRBJ2-3, with 12 bases fitting TRBD2. Material: sorted CD4+, CD8+, or CD8+CD57+ T cells (not recorded which) from PBMCs. This TCR came from a human donor with aplastic anemia. CDR3: CASSLLAGGLTDTQYF. Written as DNA, the CDR3 is TGTGCCAGCAGCTTACTAGCGGGGGGGCTCACAGATACGCAGTATTTT.